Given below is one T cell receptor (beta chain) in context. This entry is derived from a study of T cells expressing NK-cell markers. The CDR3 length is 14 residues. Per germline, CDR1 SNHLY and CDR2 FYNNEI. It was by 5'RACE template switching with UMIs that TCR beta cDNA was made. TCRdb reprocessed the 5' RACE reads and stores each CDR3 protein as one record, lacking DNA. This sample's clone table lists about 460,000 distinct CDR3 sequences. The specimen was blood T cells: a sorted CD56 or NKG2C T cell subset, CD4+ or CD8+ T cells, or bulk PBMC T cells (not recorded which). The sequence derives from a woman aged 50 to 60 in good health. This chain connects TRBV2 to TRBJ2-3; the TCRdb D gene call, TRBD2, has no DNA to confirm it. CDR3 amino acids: CASRLAGTTDTQYF.